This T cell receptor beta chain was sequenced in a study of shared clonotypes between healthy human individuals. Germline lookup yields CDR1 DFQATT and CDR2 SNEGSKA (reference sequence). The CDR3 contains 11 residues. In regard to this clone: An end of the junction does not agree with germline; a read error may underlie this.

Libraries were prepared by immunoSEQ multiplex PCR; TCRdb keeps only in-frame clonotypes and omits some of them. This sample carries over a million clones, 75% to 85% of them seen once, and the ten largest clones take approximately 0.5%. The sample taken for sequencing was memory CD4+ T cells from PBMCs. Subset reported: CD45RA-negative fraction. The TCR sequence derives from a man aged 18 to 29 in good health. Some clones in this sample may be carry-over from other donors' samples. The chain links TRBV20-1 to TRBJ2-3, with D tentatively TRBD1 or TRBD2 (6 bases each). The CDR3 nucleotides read TGCACCGCCGGGGGCACGGATACGCAGTATTTT. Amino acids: CTAGGTDTQYF.